This T cell receptor beta chain was retrieved from a study of blood T cells in healthy people across ages. Study background: The capture of about one barcoded beta molecule per two T cells was achieved by template switching.

Primers used in a second PCR of about 7 to 11 cycles were a sample-barcoded 5' primer and a J-beta primer mix. MiXCR, applied by TCRdb to the 5' RACE reads, yields one record per CDR3 protein. The sample has 1.5 million to 2 million distinct CDR3 sequences; approximately 39% are singletons. The CDR3 covers 14 residues. CDR1 is SGHTA, CDR2 FQGNSA, per germline. V was pared by 5 bases and J by 11 bases, with 8 bases of the junction left unmatched. The sequence was collected from a human donor in good health. Sequenced sample: blood. The chain employs TRBV7-2 and TRBJ1-6, with TRBD1 matching 8 bases. CDR3 protein: CASSLTGVDPPLHF. As DNA, the CDR3 is TGTGCCAGCAGCCTGACAGGGGTCGATCCACCCCTCCACTTT.